One and the same sample provided the 5 T cell receptor beta chains below, sequenced in a study of Graves' ophthalmopathy and Graves' hyperthyroidism. Amplification of the TCR beta CDR3 regions used RNA transcripts (as template). HTBI-primed first-round RT-PCR preceded second-round multiplex PCR. TCRdb reanalysed the multiplex PCR reads using MiXCR and keeps one entry per CDR3 protein. The table lists 200,000 to 300,000 distinct CDR3 sequences, about 47% of them singletons. The sample taken for sequencing was peripheral blood. These receptors were obtained from an adult man with Graves' ophthalmopathy.

The chain has TRBV6-5 and TRBJ1-5, with D unresolved. Trimming stripped 4 bases from V and 3 bases from J, with 10 bases between. The CDR3 spans 14 residues. Germline loops: CDR1 MNHEY, CDR2 SVGAGI. The CDR3 is CASSLALINQPQHF. The CDR3 DNA is TGTGCCAGCAGTTTGGCACTGATCAATCAGCCCCAGCATTTT.

This chain links TRBV7-2 with TRBJ1-1; TRBD1 matches 9 bases. From germline, CDR1 is SGHTA and CDR2 FQGNSA. V shed 5 bases and J 11 bases; nucleotides not matched to a gene: 9. This CDR3 spans 13 amino acids. As DNA, the CDR3 is TGTGCCAGCAGCACCCCGGGACAGGGACGGGCTTTCTTT. Its protein is CASSTPGQGRAFF. The whole variable domain, filled in from reference TRBV7-2 and TRBJ1-1, reads GAGVSQSPSNKVTEKGKDVELRCDPISGHTALYWYRQSLGQGLEFLIYFQGNSAPDKSGLPSDRFSAERTGGSVSTLTIQRTQQEDSAVYLCASSTPGQGRAFFGQGTRLTVV.

The genes are TRBV20-1 and TRBJ2-7; 12 bases line up with TRBD1. Germline CDR1 is DFQATT and CDR2 is SNEGSKA (reference sequence). The CDR3 covers 16 residues. V lost 1 base, J lost 5 bases, and 9 bases stayed unmatched. The CDR3 sequence is CSARGIPGTGGNEQYF. CDR3 in DNA: TGCAGTGCTAGAGGGATACCCGGGACAGGGGGCAACGAGCAGTACTTC.

The CDR3 loop reads CSVDETGDRYEAFF. The CDR3 DNA reads TGCAGCGTTGACGAGACAGGGGACAGGTATGAAGCTTTCTTT. The chain joins TRBV29-1 to TRBJ1-1; TRBD1 agrees at 8 bases. From germline, CDR1 is SQVTM and CDR2 ANQGSEA. There are 14 residues in the CDR3. V shed 3 bases and J 7 bases; nucleotides not matched to a gene: 10.

The rearrangement joins TRBV7-9 to TRBJ2-5; 16 nucleotides match TRBD2. Germline V gene data show CDR1 as SEHNR and CDR2 as FQNEAQ (reference sequence). CDR3 length: 18 residues. J lost 1 base, V lost 4 bases, and 6 bases had no gene match. This CDR3 reads CASSSPGLAGGVQETQYF. The CDR3 DNA follows: TGTGCCAGCAGCTCACCGGGACTAGCGGGAGGGGTCCAAGAGACCCAGTACTTC.